The sequence of this T cell receptor (beta chain) was determined in a study of T-cell reconstitution after alpha-beta-depleted transplantation in children. Study-level results: It was surviving recipient T cells and thymic progenitors that gave some patients high TCRbeta diversity at day 60. At the one-year point after transplant, T-cell counts and TCRbeta diversity were found to come mostly from T cells that had been newly produced. Reports say that about two months after transplant, the alpha-beta T cells came out of several hundred graft clones that had expanded.

A remark on this clonotype: Its target is unknown.

Preparing the TCRbeta library involved the use of unique molecular identifiers. TCRdb fed the PCR reads into MiXCR, producing one record per CDR3 protein. Of 280,000 or so distinct CDR3 sequences in the sample, 11% are singletons; the top ten hold about a quarter. CDR1 and CDR2 (germline): SGHDT, YYEEEE. CDR3 length: 15 amino acids. J lost 5 bases, V lost 0 bases, and 7 bases had no gene match. The chain uses TRBV5-6 and TRBJ2-5; 7 nucleotides match TRBD1. Specimen: peripheral blood, collected 180 days after TCRalphabeta/CD19-depleted stem cell transplant. The TCR sequence derives from a male patient aged 2 to 10 who had a stem cell transplant for chronic granulomatous disease, so the T cells may come from the graft donor. The CDR3 region is CASSLDDRVGETQYF. CDR3 DNA: TGTGCCAGCAGCTTGGACGACAGGGTGGGCGAGACCCAGTACTTC.